Following are 20 T cell receptor beta chains from one sample sequenced in a study of CD8+ T cells in alopecia areata. Treatment defined: oral pan-JAK inhibitor, 5-10 mg twice daily. RNA was extracted and reverse transcribed into cDNA as the sequencing template. The table came from immunoSEQ multiplex PCR; TCRdb's copy has only in-frame clones and leaves some out. The table records roughly 110,000 clones, roughly 84% of them present only once. Here the sequenced sample was CD8+ T cells sorted from blood, taken at week 24, from a patient treated with tofacitinib. All receptors come from a human donor with alopecia areata.

The chain carries TRBV11-1 and TRBJ2-7; TRBD2 aligns across 8 bases. Losses at the gene ends were 2 bases for V and 7 bases for J; bases not matched to a gene: 10. Germline V lookup: CDR1 SGHAT, CDR2 FQDESV (reference sequence). The CDR3 has 15 residues. In nucleotides, the CDR3 is TGTGCCAGCAGCTTAAGGTCCAGCGGGGGTTTGGAGCAGTACTTC. Its protein product is CASSLRSSGGLEQYF.

This chain links TRBV7-6 with TRBJ2-3; TRBD2 aligns across 12 bases. CDR3 size: 16 residues. Germline CDR1 reads SGHVS; CDR2 reads FNYEAQ. The V and J ends lost 4 bases and 1 base, in that order; junction bases with no gene match: 3. The chain's CDR3 is CASSSWTSGGTDTQYF. CDR3 coding DNA: TGTGCCAGCAGCTCCTGGACTAGCGGGGGCACAGATACGCAGTATTTT. Filled out from reference TRBV7-6 and TRBJ2-3, the complete variable domain reads GAGVSQSPRYKVTKRGQDVALRCDPISGHVSLYWYRQALGQGPEFLTYFNYEAQQDKSGLPNDRFSAERPEGSISTLTIQRTEQRDSAMYRCASSSWTSGGTDTQYFGPGTRLTVL.

The chain joins TRBV4-3 to TRBJ1-5, with TRBD1 identical over 7 bases. Germline CDR1 reads LGHNA; CDR2 reads YSLEER. The ends lost 0 bases at V and 4 bases at J; junction bases unmatched: 3. There are 15 residues in the CDR3. CDR3 sequence: CASSQDMGQNQPQHF. The CDR3 DNA reads as TGCGCCAGCAGCCAAGACATGGGACAGAATCAGCCCCAGCATTTT.

This rearrangement joins TRBV5-1 to TRBJ1-4; a possible D gene is TRBD1 (6 bases). CDR1 is SGHRS, CDR2 YFSETQ, per germline. Trimming left V 7 bases short and J 2 bases short, with 9 bases between. CDR3 size: 13 residues. CDR3 loop: CASLGGTNEKLFF. Here the CDR3 DNA reads TGCGCCAGCCTAGGGGGGACTAATGAAAAACTGTTTTTT.

The chain joins TRBV4-1 to TRBJ1-4; tentative D call: TRBD1 (6 bases). The V end was cut by 0 bases, the J end by 2 bases, with 7 bases between. Germline lookup yields CDR1 MGHRA and CDR2 YSYEKL. CDR3 size: 15 residues. CDR3 in amino acids: CASSQERGTNEKLFF. CDR3 nucleotides: TGCGCCAGCAGCCAAGAGAGGGGGACTAATGAAAAACTGTTTTTT.

This clone was seen only once. CDR3 region: CAWDLAKNIQYF. In DNA, the CDR3 is TGTGCCTGGGACCTAGCCAAAAACATTCAGTACTTC. The chain carries TRBV30 and TRBJ2-4; unclear D gene. This CDR3 comprises 12 residues. CDR1 GTSNPN and CDR2 SVGIG come from the germline V gene (reference sequence). V was trimmed by 5 bases and J by 0 bases, leaving 5 bases between them.

CDR3 nucleotides: TGTGCCAGTAGCCCGCTAGCGGGCTCCTACAATGAGCAGTTCTTC. Its translation: CASSPLAGSYNEQFF. The chain couples TRBV19 to TRBJ2-1, with 8 bases lining up with TRBD2. Germline-derived CDR1 and CDR2 are LNHDA and SQIVND (reference sequence). This CDR3 contains 15 residues. The J segment lost 0 bases and the V segment lost 6 bases, leaving 4 bases of the junction unmatched.

This sequence joins TRBV6-6 and TRBJ2-7; no clear D. The CDR3 runs to 13 residues. The germline CDR1 and CDR2 sequences are MNHNY and SVGAGI (reference sequence). V lost 6 bases to trimming and J lost 7 bases, with 16 bases between them. CDR3 bases: TGTGCCAGCAGCCCTGGGTCTCTGGGTGAGCAGTACTTC. Encoded protein: CASSPGSLGEQYF.

J is TRBJ2-7 and V is TRBV2; possibly TRBD1 or TRBD2 for D (7 bases each). This CDR3 comprises 14 residues. Trimming took 6 bases from V and 2 from J, leaving 14 bases between them. Germline V gives CDR1 SNHLY, CDR2 FYNNEI. CDR3 amino acids: CASRREGQPYEQYF. CDR3 coding DNA: TGTGCCAGCAGGAGGGAGGGACAGCCCTACGAGCAGTACTTC.

Regarding this clone: One junction end does not reproduce the germline sequence, and a read error may be involved. This chain links TRBV7-7 with TRBJ2-1, with TRBD1 matching over 11 bases. Germline V CDR1 and CDR2: SSHAT, FNYEAQ (reference sequence). This CDR3 comprises 15 residues. Here the CDR3 reads CASSYGQGAMYEQFF. The DNA for the CDR3 is TGTGCTAGCAGCTACGGACAGGGGGCGATGTATGAGCAGTTCTTC. Using reference TRBV7-7 and TRBJ2-1 for the parts outside the CDR3, the full variable domain is GAGVSQSPRYKVTKRGQDVTLRCDPISSHATLYWYQQALGQGPEFLTYFNYEAQPDKSGLPSDRFSAERPEGSISTLTIQRTEQRDSAMYRCASSYGQGAMYEQFFGPGTRLTVL.

This clone was picked up one time. The chain joins TRBV5-6 to TRBJ2-3; D unresolved. This CDR3 has 12 residues. CDR1 and CDR2 from the germline V gene are SGHDT and YYEEEE. V shed 4 bases and J shed 6 bases, with 9 bases lying between them. CDR3: CASSLFSDTQYF. CDR3 nucleotides: TGTGCCAGCAGCCTATTCTCGGATACGCAGTATTTT.

The chain carries TRBV27 and TRBJ2-7; 7 positions agree with TRBD1. CDR3 length: 13 residues. Losses at the gene ends were 6 bases for V and 3 bases for J; bases not matched to a gene: 5. Germline lookup yields CDR1 MNHEY and CDR2 SMNVEV (reference sequence). CDR3 sequence (DNA): TGTGCCAGCAGCCACGGACAGGTCTACGAGCAGTACTTC. Amino acids: CASSHGQVYEQYF.

This clone was detected once. V and J are TRBV27 and TRBJ2-1; TRBD2 aligns across 10 bases. Germline V gene sequence: CDR1 MNHEY, CDR2 SMNVEV (reference sequence). With 5 bases clipped from V and 5 bases from J, the junction kept 6 bases outside the gene matches. There are 15 residues in the CDR3. CDR3 sequence (DNA): TGTGCCAGCAGTCCCGGGCTAGCGGGGGACAATGAGCAGTTCTTC. Translating gives CASSPGLAGDNEQFF.

This CDR3 is CASSLTKRSSYNSPLHF. CDR3 nucleotides: TGTGCCAGCAGCTTAACAAAACGTAGCTCCTATAATTCACCCCTCCACTTT. The chain has TRBV11-3 and TRBJ1-6, with unresolved D. CDR1 SGHNT and CDR2 YENEEA come from the germline V gene. V shed 2 bases and J shed 0 bases, with 11 bases lying between them. This CDR3 has 17 amino acids. The full variable domain, with the rest looked up from reference TRBV11-3 and TRBJ1-6, is EAGVVQSPRYKIIEKKQPVAFWCNPISGHNTLYWYLQNLGQGPELLIRYENEEAVDDSQLPKDRFSAERLKGVDSTLKIQPAELGDSAVYLCASSLTKRSSYNSPLHFGNGTRLTVT.

The V and J genes are TRBV29-1 and TRBJ1-2; TRBD1 matches at 9 bases. Germline CDR1 is SQVTM and CDR2 is ANQGSEA. CDR3 size: 13 residues. After removal of 2 bases from V and 8 bases from J, the junction contained 6 bases not matched to a gene. The CDR3 reads CSVEMGQGVGYTF. CDR3 in DNA: TGCAGCGTTGAAATGGGACAGGGCGTCGGCTACACCTTC.

Only one count was recorded for this clone. The genes are TRBV7-9 and TRBJ2-3; possibly TRBD2 for D (7 bases). V lost 2 bases to trimming and J lost 2 bases, with 14 bases between them. Germline CDR1 reads SEHNR; CDR2 reads FQNEAQ (reference sequence). CDR3 length: 16 amino acids. The CDR3 DNA reads as TGTGCCAGCAGCTTACGGGCGGGGGCTACCACAGATACGCAGTATTTT. It translates to CASSLRAGATTDTQYF.

This clone was counted only a few times. V is TRBV5-6 and J is TRBJ1-1; D might be TRBD1 (6 bases). Looked up from germline, CDR1 is SGHDT and CDR2 is YYEEEE. Trimming removed 6 bases at V and 1 base at J, with 19 bases between. The length of the CDR3 is 16 residues. CDR3 in amino acids: CASTVPGGPRNTEAFF. In DNA, the CDR3 is TGTGCCAGCACCGTTCCGGGGGGCCCCCGGAACACTGAAGCTTTCTTT.

This sequence joins TRBV6-5 and TRBJ2-2, with a weak D call TRBD2 (6 bases). This CDR3 has 14 amino acids. V gave up 6 bases and J gave up 3 bases, with 11 bases separating them. The germline gives CDR1 MNHEY, CDR2 SVGAGI. DNA of the CDR3: TGTGCCAGCAGCCACGGGGGTTACACCGGGGAGCTGTTTTTT. It yields the protein CASSHGGYTGELFF.

The V and J genes are TRBV5-1 and TRBJ2-7, with D uncertain. This CDR3 is 14 amino acids long. V lost 0 bases to trimming and J lost 5 bases, with 12 bases between them. Germline V gene lookup returns CDR1 SGHRS and CDR2 YFSETQ. The CDR3 loop is CASSLAEPYDEQYF. The CDR3 bases are TGCGCCAGCAGCTTGGCAGAGCCCTACGACGAGCAGTACTTC.

V and J are TRBV7-9 and TRBJ2-1; D is uncertain. Germline V gene sequence: CDR1 SEHNR, CDR2 FQNEAQ (reference sequence). This CDR3 has 12 residues. Trimming left V 4 bases short and J 8 bases short, with 9 bases between. In DNA, the CDR3 is TGTGCCAGCAGCTATTCTAGTTATGAGCAGTTCTTC. Translation gives CASSYSSYEQFF.